This TCR beta chain was identified during a study of pediatric ulcerative colitis. Study results and limitations: Blood-rectal clonal overlap within each person was significantly higher in ulcerative colitis patients than controls. No controls had the two rectal clonotypes shared by ulcerative colitis patients.

Concerning this clone itself: Antigen: not known.

TCRdb's table, derived via immunoSEQ multiplex PCR, lists solely in-frame clones and lacks some. The sample contains tens of thousands of clones, approximately 87% of which appear only once. Sequencing was performed on blood. The sequence derives from a boy under 18 with severe ulcerative colitis.

The CDR3 region has the DNA TGCGCCAGCAGCCACGCCTTTAGCGGCAATGAGCAGTTCTTC. Encoded protein: CASSHAFSGNEQFF. The chain employs TRBV4-1 and TRBJ2-1; D is perhaps TRBD2 (6 bases). Germline values: CDR1 MGHRA, CDR2 YSYEKL. This CDR3 has 14 residues. Trimming took 3 bases from V and 6 from J, leaving 12 bases between them.